This TCR beta chain was obtained from a study of T cell responses to AZD1222 COVID-19 vaccine. Regarding the study as a whole: The sample set comprised mostly white British donors with more females, and clonal diversity was possibly underestimated. Among those given AZD1222, only 5 to 7 were seropositive at baseline.

The CDR3 totals 14 residues. V lost 6 bases, J lost 8 bases, and 10 bases stayed unmatched. From germline, CDR1 is MNHEY and CDR2 SVGAGI. The repertoire was sequenced with immunoSEQ multiplex PCR; TCRdb's copy has only in-frame clones and lacks some. Of 140,000 to 150,000 clones detected, more than 75% appear once; the ten largest clones hold more than 1.5%. The table lists this clone with a count of one. Its antigen is still unknown. This material consisted of peripheral blood, taken 28 days after the second AZD1222 dose. The rearrangement uses TRBV6-5 and TRBJ1-2; 9 positions match TRBD1. This TCR derives from an adult who received the AZD1222 COVID-19 vaccine. Here the CDR3 reads CASRITGGGEGYTF. DNA for the CDR3: TGTGCCAGCAGAATTACAGGGGGCGGGGAGGGCTACACCTTC.